The 9 T cell receptor beta chains below all came from one sample that was sequenced in a study of T cell responses to AZD1222 COVID-19 vaccine. Data came from immunoSEQ multiplex PCR; TCRdb stores just in-frame clones and leaves some out. Here the sample spans about 96,000 clones, around 91% being singletons. The source was peripheral blood, collected on day 0 of MenACWY control vaccination. The receptors stem from an adult in good health.

This clone occurred a few times. This chain connects TRBV19 to TRBJ1-1, with 7 nucleotides matching TRBD1. This CDR3 is built from 15 residues. From germline, CDR1 is LNHDA and CDR2 SQIVND (reference sequence). The trim removed 5 bases at V and 5 bases at J, leaving 11 bases unmatched. CDR3 coding DNA: TGTGCCAGTAGTGCCCAGACAGGGAGGAGGACTGAAGCTTTCTTT. Its translation: CASSAQTGRRTEAFF.

V gene TRBV5-3 combines with J gene TRBJ2-7, with TRBD2 identical over 8 bases. TRBV5-3 is an open reading frame, and its role is uncertain. After removal of 3 bases from V and 8 bases from J, the junction contained 4 bases not matched to a gene. This CDR3 is 12 amino acids long. This CDR3 reads CARSSKRGKQYF. DNA of the CDR3: TGTGCCAGAAGCTCAAAGCGGGGGAAGCAGTACTTC.

The chain has TRBV28 and TRBJ1-1; D is unresolved. Trimming stripped 7 bases from V and 0 bases from J, with 9 bases between. Germline lookup yields CDR1 MDHEN and CDR2 SYDVKM. This CDR3 is 13 amino acids long. CDR3 coding DNA: TGTGCCAGCAAATTGGGCCTGAACACTGAAGCTTTCTTT. Its protein product is CASKLGLNTEAFF.

The chain links TRBV5-1 to TRBJ2-7; 9 bases fit TRBD1. Germline CDR1 and CDR2: SGHRS and YFSETQ. Germline trimming cut 7 bases from V and 5 bases from J; bases unmatched to any gene: 13. The CDR3 contains 15 residues. This chain's CDR3 is CASCPLPGQGHEQYF. The CDR3, as DNA: TGCGCCAGCTGCCCCCTCCCGGGACAGGGTCACGAGCAGTACTTC.

This chain uses TRBV6-2 or TRBV6-3 with TRBJ2-3; maybe TRBD2 (6 bases). CDR1 is MNHEY, CDR2 SVGEGT, per germline. V lost 4 bases, J lost 3 bases, and 14 bases lay in between. The CDR3 runs to 15 residues. Written as DNA, the CDR3 is TGTGCCAGCAGTTCCGGGACTCTGGGAACAGATACGCAGTATTTT. Amino acids: CASSSGTLGTDTQYF.

V and J are TRBV19 and TRBJ2-7; 9 nucleotides match TRBD1. CDR1 and CDR2 from the germline V gene are LNHDA and SQIVND (reference sequence). Unmatched junction bases numbered 10, after V lost 6 bases and J lost 1 base. The CDR3 loop spans 16 amino acids. CDR3 loop: CASSPQGAERSYEQYF. The CDR3 DNA sequence: TGTGCCAGTAGCCCACAGGGGGCGGAGAGGTCCTACGAGCAGTACTTC.

This rearrangement joins TRBV24-1 to TRBJ1-5, with D unresolved. Germline loops: CDR1 KGHDR, CDR2 SFDVKD. V lost 3 bases to trimming and J lost 2 bases, with 13 bases between them. The length of the CDR3 is 16 residues. The CDR3 loop is CATSDIRARGNQPQHF. The CDR3 nucleotides are TGTGCCACCAGTGATATCCGGGCGAGAGGCAATCAGCCCCAGCATTTT.

The rearrangement joins TRBV27 to TRBJ2-2, with TRBD1 as a possible D gene (5 bases). Germline V gene lookup returns CDR1 MNHEY and CDR2 SMNVEV (reference sequence). V was cut by 8 bases and J by 6 bases, with 13 bases left in between. This CDR3 region has 13 residues. The CDR3 region has the DNA TGTGCCAGCGGACATGAATGGGCCGGGGAGCTGTTTTTT. Protein: CASGHEWAGELFF.

The genes are TRBV5-6 and TRBJ2-7, with 11 bases aligning to TRBD2. The V gene end was trimmed by 4 bases and the J gene end by 1 base; junction bases not matched to a gene: 7. Germline V gene data show CDR1 as SGHDT and CDR2 as YYEEEE. This CDR3 region has 16 residues. The CDR3 DNA sequence: TGTGCCAGCAGCCCTACTAGCGGGAGCGCATCCTACGAGCAGTACTTC. Translating gives CASSPTSGSASYEQYF.